These 10 T cell receptor beta chains came from one sample sequenced in a study of tumor-infiltrating lymphocytes in oesophageal squamous cell carcinoma. Via MiXCR, TCRdb re-called the PCR reads, giving one row per CDR3 protein. This sample has about 14,000 distinct CDR3 sequences, with almost 50% found just once. The specimen sequenced was blood. Every receptor here comes from a male donor with esophageal squamous cell carcinoma.

The rearrangement links TRBV6-1 to TRBJ2-1; possible D gene TRBD2, 5 bases. With the DNA end fitting TRBJ2-5 better, the J assignment may be wrong. This CDR3 comprises 17 residues. Germline V gene sequence: CDR1 MNHNS, CDR2 SASEGT. CDR3 coding DNA: TGTGCCAGCAGTAATCTTGCGGGTTGGGCAGACCAAGAGACCCAGTACTTC. Its protein is CASSNLAGWADQETQYF.

By share of the sample, this clonotype is large. The rearrangement links TRBV7-6 to TRBJ2-5; D gene uncertain. There are 13 residues in the CDR3. V was trimmed by 6 bases and J by 5 bases, leaving 13 bases between them. Germline V lookup: CDR1 SGHVS, CDR2 FNYEAQ. The CDR3 DNA sequence: TGTGCCAGCAGTAGTGAGCTGGTTGAGACCCAGTACTTC. It is translated as CASSSELVETQYF.

The rearrangement uses TRBV6-2 or TRBV6-3 and TRBJ2-7, with 9 bases that match TRBD2. This CDR3 has 13 residues. Germline CDR1 reads MNHEY; CDR2 reads SVGEGT. With 8 bases clipped from V and 5 bases from J, the junction kept 7 bases outside the gene matches. The CDR3 loop reads CASALAGMNEQYF. For the CDR3, the DNA is TGTGCCAGCGCCCTAGCGGGAATGAACGAGCAGTACTTC.

Details on this clonotype: This may arise from a read error, as a much more abundant clone is one base away. This sequence joins TRBV5-1 and TRBJ1-2, with D possibly TRBD1 on 6 matching bases. Germline CDR1 is SGHRS and CDR2 is YFSETQ. CDR3 length: 16 residues. V lost 0 bases and J lost 3, with 15 bases in between. The CDR3 bases are TGCGCCAGCAGCTTGGGCGAGACAGGCGCCCACTATGGCTACACCTTC. It specifies CASSLGETGAHYGYTF.

The count of this clonotype is one. The J gene is TRBJ2-5, the V gene TRBV11-3; 7 bases line up with TRBD1. The J call may be incorrect, as the DNA end agrees better with TRBJ2-1. Looked up from germline, CDR1 is SGHNT and CDR2 is YENEEA. CDR3 length: 17 amino acids. CDR3 residues: CASSLDTQGRIYNEQFF. CDR3 DNA: TGTGCCAGCAGCTTAGACACACAGGGGCGGATTTACAATGAGCAGTTCTTC.

The V call is TRBV25-1, the J call TRBJ2-7; 7 positions match TRBD2. The better agreement between TRBJ2-5 and the DNA end casts doubt on the J call. The CDR3 has 14 residues. CDR1 and CDR2 from the germline V gene are MGHDK and SYGVNS. This chain's CDR3 is CASSPMGGQETQYF. The DNA for the CDR3 is TGTGCCAGCAGTCCTATGGGAGGGCAAGAGACCCAGTACTTC.

With regard to this clonotype: This likely comes from a read error, as the CDR3 has no conserved phenylalanine or tryptophan at its end. Because the CDR3's place on the DNA is in doubt, the DNA is left out and the CDR3 is given as listed by TCRdb. The chain uses TRBV7-2 and TRBJ2-6; the table names TRBD2, a call not compared with the DNA. Germline CDR1 reads SGHTA; CDR2 reads FQGNSA. The CDR3 is 16 amino acids in total, end residues counted. CDR3 sequence: CASSPMEGLNEQYFGA.

V and J are TRBV6-1 and TRBJ2-3, with D unresolved. Trimming removed 0 bases from V and 0 bases from J, with 13 bases in between. The CDR3 loop spans 17 amino acids. The germline gives CDR1 MNHNS, CDR2 SASEGT. The CDR3 DNA sequence: TGTGCCAGCAGTGAAGCGAGTTTAGGCCTTAGCACAGATACGCAGTATTTT. It codes for CASSEASLGLSTDTQYF.

This sequence joins TRBV7-2 and TRBJ2-3; D is unclear. Deletions cut 6 bases from V and 6 bases from J, with 16 bases between. The CDR3 consists of 14 residues. Looked up from germline, CDR1 is SGHTA and CDR2 is FQGNSA. CDR3 nucleotides: TGTGCCAGCAGTCAACGGGTCCTATGGGATACGCAGTATTTT. Translating gives CASSQRVLWDTQYF.

This clonotype has a count of ten or more. The chain couples TRBV4-3 to TRBJ2-3; tentatively, D is TRBD2 (6 bases). Trimming cost V 10 bases and J 3 bases, with 14 bases left between them. The CDR3 is 13 residues long. CDR1 is LGHNA and CDR2 is YSLEER in the germline V gene. CDR3 in DNA: TGCGCCACCCGAGCCAGCGGGACAGATACGCAGTATTTT. It yields the protein CATRASGTDTQYF.